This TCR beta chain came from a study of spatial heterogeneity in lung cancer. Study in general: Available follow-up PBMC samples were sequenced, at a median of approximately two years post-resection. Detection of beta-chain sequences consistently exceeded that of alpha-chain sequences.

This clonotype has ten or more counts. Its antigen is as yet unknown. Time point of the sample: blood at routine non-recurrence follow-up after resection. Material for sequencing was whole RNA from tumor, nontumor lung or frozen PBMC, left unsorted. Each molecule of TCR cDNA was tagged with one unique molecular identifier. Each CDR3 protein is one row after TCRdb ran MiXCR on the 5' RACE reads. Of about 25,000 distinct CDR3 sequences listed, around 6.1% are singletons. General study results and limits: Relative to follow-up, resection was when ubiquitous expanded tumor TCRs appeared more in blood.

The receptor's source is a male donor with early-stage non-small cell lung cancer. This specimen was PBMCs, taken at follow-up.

CDR3 DNA: TGTGCCAGCAGCTCCGGACAGGGGGCTACCTACTATGGCTACACCTTC. Its translation: CASSSGQGATYYGYTF. The chain employs TRBV5-5 and TRBJ1-2, with TRBD1 identical over 11 bases. The germline CDR1 and CDR2 sequences are SGHKS and YYEKEE (reference sequence). The CDR3 is 16 residues long. The V gene end was trimmed by 3 bases and the J gene end by 3 bases; junction bases not matched to a gene: 7.